This T cell receptor beta chain was recorded in a study of blood T cell repertoires in COVID-19. Overall study: There were acute and convalescent COVID-19 samples, and they came from the United States, Italy and Spain. T cells, B-cell-depleted T cells, or PBMCs supplied cDNA or gDNA.

Seattle's enrolled individuals joined amid active infection and were then monitored longitudinally. Per the original methods: By means of reference gene primer amplification, nucleated cell counts were estimated. Only in-frame clones appear in the TCRdb table, and some are missing; sequencing was by immunoSEQ multiplex PCR. That table is the source of V, J and clone size, and D and trimming were worked out from the DNA. In the table there are hundreds of thousands of clones, 85% to 90% of which are singletons. V shed 4 bases, J shed 3 bases, and the junction held 3 bases outside the gene matches. There are 15 residues in the CDR3. CDR1 is SGHNT and CDR2 is YYREEE in the germline V gene (reference sequence).

What was sequenced was peripheral blood. V usage is TRBV5-4 and J usage is TRBJ2-7; the match to TRBD2 covers 14 bases. The source of this sequence is a woman in her 30s with COVID-19, enrolled during active disease. The CDR3 loop reads CASSPGLAGDYEQYF. CDR3 sequence (DNA): TGTGCCAGCAGCCCGGGACTAGCGGGGGACTACGAGCAGTACTTC.